One sample yielded the 28 T cell receptor beta chains listed below, sequenced in a study of shared clonotypes between healthy human individuals. Profiled with immunoSEQ multiplex PCR; TCRdb holds only in-frame clones, not every one. The sample records hundreds of thousands of clones, over 60% being singletons. The sequenced sample was PBMCs. The receptors shown here come from a woman aged 40 to 50 in good health. Some clones in this sample may be carry-over from other donors' samples.

The chain joins TRBV30 to TRBJ2-7, with 10 bases lining up with TRBD2. V was clipped by 0 bases and J by 2 bases; unmatched bases: 10. This CDR3 is 17 amino acids long. Per the germline V gene, CDR1 is GTSNPN and CDR2 is SVGIG (reference sequence). The CDR3 bases are TGTGCCTGGAGTGTACTAGGGCTAGCGGGAGTCGCCTACGAGCAGTACTTC. It specifies CAWSVLGLAGVAYEQYF.

The V gene is TRBV6-5, the J gene TRBJ2-7; 9 bases fit TRBD2. The germline gives CDR1 MNHEY, CDR2 SVGAGI. After removal of 2 bases from V and 6 bases from J, the junction contained 8 bases not matched to a gene. The CDR3 loop spans 15 amino acids. The CDR3 region is CASSYGGSGRVEQYF. The DNA for the CDR3 is TGTGCCAGCAGTTACGGGGGTAGCGGGAGAGTCGAGCAGTACTTC.

Note on this clone: The junction does not match germline at one end; this may be a read error. The genes are TRBV5-1 and TRBJ2-5; 14 bases match TRBD2. This CDR3 has 17 amino acids. Germline lookup yields CDR1 SGHRS and CDR2 YFSETQ. The DNA of the CDR3 is TGCGCCAGCAGCTTGACCGGGACTAGCGGGAGTTCGGAGATCCAGTACTTC. As protein: CASSLTGTSGSSEIQYF.

The gene calls are TRBV2 and TRBJ1-3; no clear D. The CDR3 spans 14 residues. V was cut by 6 bases and J by 0 bases, with 9 bases left in between. Germline lookup yields CDR1 SNHLY and CDR2 FYNNEI. The CDR3 is CASRPGSSGNTIYF. The CDR3, as DNA: TGTGCCAGCAGGCCGGGGTCCTCTGGAAACACCATATATTTT.

The V call is TRBV5-1, the J call TRBJ1-1, with 10 positions matching TRBD1. This CDR3 comprises 16 residues. The V gene end was trimmed by 4 bases and the J gene end by 4 bases; junction bases not matched to a gene: 10. Germline assignment: CDR1 SGHRS and CDR2 YFSETQ. CDR3 sequence: CASSHPGTGDATEAFF. CDR3 nucleotides: TGCGCCAGCAGCCACCCCGGGACAGGGGATGCCACTGAAGCTTTCTTT. The full variable domain, in which reference TRBV5-1 and TRBJ1-1 provide the parts outside the CDR3, is KAGVTQTPRYLIKTRGQQVTLSCSPISGHRSVSWYQQTPGQGLQFLFEYFSETQRNKGNFPGRFSGRQFSNSRSEMNVSTLELGDSALYLCASSHPGTGDATEAFFGQGTRLTVV.

In regard to this clone: Since a much larger clone is just one base distant, this may be a read error. The rearrangement links TRBV10-3 to TRBJ1-1; tentative D call: TRBD1 (5 bases). The CDR3 has 13 residues. The germline CDR1 and CDR2 sequences are ENHRY and SYGVKD. DNA of the CDR3: TGTGCCATCAGTGGGGGGTCAGGAACTGAAGCTCTCTTT. Encoded protein: CAISGGSGTEALF.

J is TRBJ2-3 and V is TRBV11-2; TRBD2 aligns across 10 bases. The CDR3 is 14 residues long. From germline, CDR1 is SGHAT and CDR2 FQNNGV. The V gene end was trimmed by 5 bases and the J gene end by 4 bases; junction bases not matched to a gene: 3. CDR3: CASSRTSGADTQYF. CDR3 bases: TGTGCCAGCAGCCGGACTAGCGGCGCAGATACGCAGTATTTT.

This rearrangement joins TRBV7-8 to TRBJ2-7, with D perhaps assigned TRBD1 or TRBD2 (7 bases each). Germline V gene lookup returns CDR1 SGHVS and CDR2 FQNEAQ. The CDR3 has 12 amino acids. V lost 5 bases to trimming and J lost 9 bases, with 14 bases between them. In DNA, the CDR3 is TGTGCCAGCAGCAACAGGGGAGGGTGGCAGTACTTC. This gives the protein CASSNRGGWQYF.

The V and J genes are TRBV6-5 and TRBJ2-7; TRBD1 is a possible D gene (5 bases). The V gene's germline CDR1 is MNHEY and CDR2 SVGAGI. CDR3 size: 14 residues. Deletions cut 2 bases from V and 6 bases from J, with 14 bases between. The CDR3 nucleotides are TGTGCCAGCAGTTACCCAGGGATCTTCTCCGAGCAGTACTTC. It specifies CASSYPGIFSEQYF.

This clone has more than one count but fewer than ten. This could be a read error, since a much larger clone is one nucleotide away. Within the sample, other DNA sequences also encode this same CDR3. The chain recombines TRBV15 with TRBJ2-6, with a possible D match to TRBD2 (5 bases). Germline V CDR1 and CDR2: LNHNV, YYDKDF (reference sequence). With 3 bases removed from V and 0 bases from J, the gap between germline ends came to 6 bases. The length of the CDR3 is 15 residues. The CDR3 loop is CATSREDSGANVLTF. The CDR3 DNA is TGTGCCACCAGCAGGGAGGACTCTGGGGCCAACGTCCTGACTTTC.

The V gene is TRBV7-8, the J gene TRBJ1-5; 11 bases fit TRBD1. Per the germline V gene, CDR1 is SGHVS and CDR2 is FQNEAQ. The CDR3 consists of 17 residues. The V segment lost 5 bases and the J segment 4 bases; nucleotides outside the gene matches: 10. The CDR3 DNA sequence: TGTGCCAGCAGCCCTCGGACAGGGGGCAACGTTAATCAGCCCCAGCATTTT. It encodes CASSPRTGGNVNQPQHF. Full variable domain (remainder filled in from reference TRBV7-8 and TRBJ1-5): GAGVSQSPRYKVAKRGQDVALRCDPISGHVSLFWYQQALGQGPEFLTYFQNEAQLDKSGLPSDRFFAERPEGSVSTLKIQRTQQEDSAVYLCASSPRTGGNVNQPQHFGDGTRLSIL.

This clone was picked up one time. CDR3 residues: CASSLGGVGGYTF. CDR3 nucleotides: TGTGCCAGCAGCTTAGGGGGGGTAGGTGGCTACACCTTC. This chain uses TRBV7-9 with TRBJ1-2; D may be TRBD1 (5 bases). Between the trimmed V and J ends, which lost 1 base and 7 bases, there was a span of 10 bases. This CDR3 region has 13 residues. Germline CDR1 SEHNR, CDR2 FQNEAQ (reference sequence).

With respect to this clone: The likely explanation is a read error, given a far larger clone one base away. The chain employs TRBV30 and TRBJ1-1; no clear D gene. The germline CDR1 and CDR2 sequences are GTSNPN and SVGIG (reference sequence). V shed 4 bases and J shed 7 bases, with 19 bases lying between them. The CDR3 runs 14 residues. DNA for the CDR3: TGTGCCTGGACAGTCACAATGAGGCGGCTTGAAGCTTTCTTT. Translation: CAWTVTMRRLEAFF.

The chain employs TRBV7-9 and TRBJ1-4; D remains ambiguous. The V end lost 8 bases, the J end lost 7 bases, and 8 bases lay between the germline ends. This CDR3 spans 11 amino acids. Germline values: CDR1 SEHNR, CDR2 FQNEAQ (reference sequence). CDR3 coding DNA: TGTGCCAGCCACGATGGTGAAAAACTGTTTTTT. Translated, it gives CASHDGEKLFF.

The chain has TRBV19 and TRBJ2-1; 8 bases are shared with TRBD1. This CDR3 contains 14 residues. The V gene end was trimmed by 6 bases and the J gene end by 1 base; junction bases not matched to a gene: 2. CDR1 is LNHDA, CDR2 SQIVND, per germline (reference sequence). The CDR3 DNA follows: TGTGCCAGTAGATGGACAGGGTCCTACAATGAGCAGTTCTTC. Its protein product is CASRWTGSYNEQFF.

The V and J genes are TRBV5-8 and TRBJ2-5; TRBD1 matches 8 bases. The J call could be wrong; TRBJ2-7 is a better fit for the DNA end. The V gene's germline CDR1 is SGHTS and CDR2 YDEGEE. There are 13 residues in the CDR3. The CDR3 DNA follows: TGTGCCAGCAGCCGGACAGGGCGGTACGAGCAGTACTTC. This codes for CASSRTGRYEQYF.

Worth noting for this clone: A far larger clone differs by one base, so this is likely a read error. Additional DNA sequences in this sample encode the identical CDR3. The chain links TRBV5-4 to TRBJ2-7; D is unresolved. The CDR3 is 14 residues long. The V and J ends lost 0 bases and 0 bases respectively, with 7 bases between them. Germline V gene sequence: CDR1 SGHNT, CDR2 YYREEE (reference sequence). CDR3 DNA sequence: TGTGCCAGCAGCTTGGAGGTTTCCTCCTACGAGCAGTACTTC. It codes for CASSLEVSSYEQYF.

V and J are TRBV28 and TRBJ1-4; D is unresolved. Germline V CDR1 and CDR2: MDHEN, SYDVKM. The CDR3 contains 15 residues. Trimming removed 5 bases at V and 7 bases at J, with 17 bases between. CDR3: CASSPSGVLSEKLFF. The DNA for the CDR3 is TGTGCCAGCAGTCCCTCTGGGGTCCTGAGTGAAAAACTGTTTTTT.

The rearrangement joins TRBV13 to TRBJ2-7; D possibly corresponds to TRBD1 (6 bases). Germline V gene lookup returns CDR1 PRHDT and CDR2 FYEKMQ (reference sequence). CDR3 length: 15 amino acids. The V gene lost 3 bases and the J gene lost 6 bases, with 18 bases spanning the gap. The CDR3 sequence: CASSFGLTGRPEQYF. For the CDR3, the DNA is TGTGCCAGCAGCTTTGGGTTGACAGGACGGCCCGAGCAGTACTTC.

The V call is TRBV19, the J call TRBJ2-7; D may be TRBD2 (5 bases). Trimming stripped 6 bases from V and 9 bases from J, with 18 bases between. Germline CDR1 LNHDA, CDR2 SQIVND (reference sequence). CDR3 length equals 13 residues. The CDR3 loop reads CASSPSNLGRQYF. Here the CDR3 DNA reads TGTGCCAGTAGCCCGAGCAACCTTGGGAGGCAGTACTTC.

Concerning this clone: A read error likely explains this, since a far larger clone differs by one base. This CDR3 is missing its conserved last phenylalanine or tryptophan, likely due to a read error. The chain is built from TRBV18 and TRBJ2-7, with TRBD1 matching 7 bases. The CDR3 spans 13 residues. Germline trimming cut 4 bases from V and 1 base from J; bases unmatched to any gene: 1. CDR1 is KGHSH, CDR2 LQKENI, per germline. The CDR3 loop reads CASSQGASYEQYL. The CDR3 DNA sequence: TGTGCCAGCTCACAGGGGGCTTCCTACGAGCAGTACCTC.

This clone was picked up one time. This chain links TRBV28 with TRBJ1-1; D may be TRBD1 (5 bases). This CDR3 region has 12 residues. Per the germline V gene, CDR1 is MDHEN and CDR2 is SYDVKM. Trimming took 7 bases from V and 8 from J, leaving 14 bases between them. This chain's CDR3 is CASTSNDREAFF. CDR3 DNA sequence: TGTGCCAGCACTTCTAACGACAGAGAAGCTTTCTTT.

The CDR3 here is CASSVGDRQNTEAFF. Here the CDR3 DNA reads TGTGCCAGCAGCGTAGGAGACAGACAGAACACTGAAGCTTTCTTT. The chain is built from TRBV9 and TRBJ1-1, with D possibly matching TRBD1 (5 bases). The V and J ends lost 0 bases and 1 base respectively, with 10 bases between them. Per the germline V gene, CDR1 is SGDLS and CDR2 is YYNGEE. The CDR3 covers 15 residues.

V gene TRBV15 combines with J gene TRBJ2-7; 10 bases fit TRBD2. The CDR3 length is 17 residues. Per the germline V gene, CDR1 is LNHNV and CDR2 is YYDKDF (reference sequence). Trimming took 1 base from V and 5 from J; bases not matched to a gene: 11. CDR3 amino acids: CATSRGPSGSLFDEQYF. The CDR3 bases are TGTGCCACCAGCAGAGGCCCTAGCGGGAGCTTATTCGACGAGCAGTACTTC.

V is TRBV19 and J is TRBJ1-1, with TRBD1 as a possible D gene (5 bases). Germline-derived CDR1 and CDR2 are LNHDA and SQIVND (reference sequence). V was clipped by 3 bases and J by 4 bases, with 12 bases between them. The CDR3 has 14 residues. DNA for the CDR3: TGTGCCAGTAGTATCTCGGGGGTCCCCACTGAAGCTTTCTTT. It specifies CASSISGVPTEAFF.

The V gene is TRBV7-9, the J gene TRBJ2-5; D not resolved. The CDR3 is 13 amino acids. Germline V CDR1 and CDR2: SEHNR, FQNEAQ (reference sequence). Trimming cost V 2 bases and J 1 base, with 5 bases left between them. CDR3 sequence reads: CASSLYSQETQYF. In DNA, the CDR3 is TGTGCCAGCAGCTTATACAGCCAAGAGACCCAGTACTTC.

The chain has TRBV4-1 and TRBJ2-1; TRBD2 is a possible D gene (5 bases). This CDR3 region has 14 residues. V was cut by 6 bases and J by 2 bases, with 11 bases left in between. Germline lookup yields CDR1 MGHRA and CDR2 YSYEKL. For the CDR3, the DNA is TGCGCCAGCAGGGCTACCGGGACCTACAATGAGCAGTTCTTC. As protein: CASRATGTYNEQFF.

The chain uses TRBV20-1 and TRBJ2-7, with 7 nucleotides matching TRBD2. From germline, CDR1 is DFQATT and CDR2 SNEGSKA (reference sequence). The CDR3 has 11 amino acids. The chain's CDR3 is CSSAGTYEQYF. CDR3 sequence (DNA): TGCAGCTCAGCGGGAACCTACGAGCAGTACTTC.